This TCR beta chain was documented in a study of CD8+CD57+ T cells in acquired aplastic anemia. The wider study: The average for DNA from sorted CD4+ and CD8+ cells was around 3.5 ug.

Study-wide results and limits: Roughly 31 was the count of CD8+ CDR3 sequences that patients shared with controls.

Per germline, CDR1 SQVTM and CDR2 ANQGSEA. Trimming took off 5 bases at V and 3 bases at J, with 13 bases between the two ends. The CDR3 runs to 13 residues. The use of genomic DNA as template underpinned the TCR beta VDJ and CDR3 profiling. TCRdb called the reads again in MiXCR, with one record for every CDR3 protein. The sample has roughly 190,000 distinct CDR3 sequences; roughly half are singletons. This clonotype was counted only a few times. Its antigen is still unknown. This clonotype was obtained from a human donor in good health, serving as a control. Input material: sorted CD4+, CD8+, or CD8+CD57+ T cells (not recorded which) from PBMCs. The chain is built from TRBV29-1 and TRBJ1-1; a possible D gene is TRBD1 (6 bases). This CDR3 is CSVLQGRHTEAFF. DNA of the CDR3: TGCAGCGTTTTACAGGGAAGGCACACTGAAGCTTTCTTT.